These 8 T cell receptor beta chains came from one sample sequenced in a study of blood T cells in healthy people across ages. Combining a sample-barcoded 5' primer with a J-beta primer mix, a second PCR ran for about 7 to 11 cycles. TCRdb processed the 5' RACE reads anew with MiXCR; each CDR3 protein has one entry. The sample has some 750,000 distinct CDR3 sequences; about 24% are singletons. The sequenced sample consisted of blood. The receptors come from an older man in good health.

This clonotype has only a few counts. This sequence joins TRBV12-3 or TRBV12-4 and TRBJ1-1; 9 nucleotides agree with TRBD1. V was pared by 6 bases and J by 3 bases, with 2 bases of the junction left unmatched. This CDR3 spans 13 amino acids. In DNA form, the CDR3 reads TGTGCCAGCAGGAGGACAGGGGACACTGAAGCTTTCTTT. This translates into CASRRTGDTEAFF.

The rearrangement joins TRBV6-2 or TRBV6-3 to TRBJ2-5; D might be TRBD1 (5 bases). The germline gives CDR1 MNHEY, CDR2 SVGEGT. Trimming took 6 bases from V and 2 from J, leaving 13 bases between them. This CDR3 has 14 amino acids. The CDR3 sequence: CASRKTVGQETQYF. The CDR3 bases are TGTGCCAGCAGGAAGACAGTGGGACAAGAGACCCAGTACTTC.

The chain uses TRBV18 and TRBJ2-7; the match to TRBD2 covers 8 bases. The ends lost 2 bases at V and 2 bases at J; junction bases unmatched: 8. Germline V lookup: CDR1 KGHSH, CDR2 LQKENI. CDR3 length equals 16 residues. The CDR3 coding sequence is TGTGCCAGCTCACCAAAATCGGGCGGGGGGACCTACGAGCAGTACTTC. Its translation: CASSPKSGGGTYEQYF.

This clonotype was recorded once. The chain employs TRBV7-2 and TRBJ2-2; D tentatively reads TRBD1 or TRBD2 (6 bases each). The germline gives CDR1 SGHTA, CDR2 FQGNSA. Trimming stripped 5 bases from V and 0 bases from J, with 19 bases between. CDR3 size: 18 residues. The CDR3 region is CASSPRHRGPSNTGELFF. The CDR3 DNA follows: TGTGCCAGCAGCCCCCGTCACCGGGGGCCTTCGAACACCGGGGAGCTGTTTTTT.

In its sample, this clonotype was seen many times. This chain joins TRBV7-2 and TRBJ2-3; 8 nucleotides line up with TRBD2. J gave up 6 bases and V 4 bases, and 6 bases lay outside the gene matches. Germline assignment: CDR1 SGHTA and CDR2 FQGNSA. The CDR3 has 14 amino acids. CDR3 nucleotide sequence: TGTGCCAGCAGCTATCCCGGGAGGGCGGATACGCAGTATTTT. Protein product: CASSYPGRADTQYF.

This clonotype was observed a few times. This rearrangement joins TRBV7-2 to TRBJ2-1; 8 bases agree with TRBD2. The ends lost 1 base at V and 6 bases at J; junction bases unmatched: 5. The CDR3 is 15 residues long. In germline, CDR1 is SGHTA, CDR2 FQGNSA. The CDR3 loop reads CASSLGGGWFNEQFF. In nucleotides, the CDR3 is TGTGCCAGCAGCTTAGGCGGGGGGTGGTTCAATGAGCAGTTCTTC.

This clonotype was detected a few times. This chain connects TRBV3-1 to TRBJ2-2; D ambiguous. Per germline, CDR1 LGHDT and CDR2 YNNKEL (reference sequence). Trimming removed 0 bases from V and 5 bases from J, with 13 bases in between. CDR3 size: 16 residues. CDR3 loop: CASSQDEIASTGELFF. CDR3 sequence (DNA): TGTGCCAGCAGCCAAGACGAAATAGCTTCTACCGGGGAGCTGTTTTTT. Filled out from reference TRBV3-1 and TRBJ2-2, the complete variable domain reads DTAVSQTPKYLVTQMGNDKSIKCEQNLGHDTMYWYKQDSKKFLKIMFSYNNKELIINETVPNRFSPKSPDKAHLNLHINSLELGDSAVYFCASSQDEIASTGELFFGEGSRLTVL.

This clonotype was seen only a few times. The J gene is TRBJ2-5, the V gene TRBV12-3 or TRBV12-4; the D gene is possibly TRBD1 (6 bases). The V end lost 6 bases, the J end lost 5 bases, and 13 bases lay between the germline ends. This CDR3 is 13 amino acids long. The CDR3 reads CASSPGEWETQYF. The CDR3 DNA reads TGTGCCAGCAGCCCAGGGGAGTGGGAGACCCAGTACTTC.